This T cell receptor beta chain was observed in a study of early T cells in non-severe SARS-CoV-2 infection. Deletions cut 4 bases from V and 0 bases from J, with 14 bases between. Germline CDR1 reads SGHRS; CDR2 reads YFSETQ. The CDR3 totals 15 residues. Only a few counts were recorded for this clonotype. Using its own MiXCR run on the 5' RACE reads, TCRdb lists one record per CDR3 protein. The sample includes roughly 70,000 distinct CDR3 sequences, 20% to 25% of them seen just once. The rearrangement joins TRBV5-1 to TRBJ2-7; D call uncertain. This receptor was identified in an adult who was a healthcare worker with PCR-confirmed SARS-CoV-2 infection or an uninfected control (not recorded which). The source material was whole blood, sampled at baseline. The CDR3 protein is CASSLFASVSYEQYF. As DNA, the CDR3 is TGCGCCAGCAGCCTTTTCGCGAGCGTCTCCTACGAGCAGTACTTC.